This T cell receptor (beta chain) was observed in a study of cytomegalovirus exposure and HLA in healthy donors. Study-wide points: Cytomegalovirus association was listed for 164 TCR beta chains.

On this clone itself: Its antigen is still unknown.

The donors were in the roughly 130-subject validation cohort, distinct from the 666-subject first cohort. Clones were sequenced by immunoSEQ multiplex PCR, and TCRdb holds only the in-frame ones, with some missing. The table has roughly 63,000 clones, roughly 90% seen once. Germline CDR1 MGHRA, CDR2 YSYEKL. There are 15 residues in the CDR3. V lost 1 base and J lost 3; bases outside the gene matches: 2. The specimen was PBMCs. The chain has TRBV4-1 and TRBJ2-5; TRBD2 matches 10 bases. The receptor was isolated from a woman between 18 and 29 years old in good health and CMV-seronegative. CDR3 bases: TGCGCCAGCAGCCAAGGGCTAGCGGGGGAAGAGACCCAGTACTTC. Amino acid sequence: CASSQGLAGEETQYF.